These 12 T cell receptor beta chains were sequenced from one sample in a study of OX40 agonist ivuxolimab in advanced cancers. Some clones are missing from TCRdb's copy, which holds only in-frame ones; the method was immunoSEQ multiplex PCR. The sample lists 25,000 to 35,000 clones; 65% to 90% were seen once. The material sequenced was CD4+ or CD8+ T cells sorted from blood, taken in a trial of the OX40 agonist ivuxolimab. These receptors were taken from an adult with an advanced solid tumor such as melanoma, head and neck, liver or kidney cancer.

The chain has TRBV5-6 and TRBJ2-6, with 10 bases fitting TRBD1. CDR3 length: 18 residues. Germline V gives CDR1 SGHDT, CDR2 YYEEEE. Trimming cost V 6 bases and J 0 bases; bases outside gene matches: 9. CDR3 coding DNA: TGTGCCAGCACCCCCGAGGGACAGGGGTTCTCTGGGGCCAACGTCCTGACTTTC. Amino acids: CASTPEGQGFSGANVLTF. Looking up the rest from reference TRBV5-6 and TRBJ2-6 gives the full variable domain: DAGVTQSPTHLIKTRGQQVTLRCSPKSGHDTVSWYQQALGQGPQFIFQYYEEEERQRGNFPDRFSGHQFPNYSSELNVNALLLGDSALYLCASTPEGQGFSGANVLTFGAGSRLTVL.

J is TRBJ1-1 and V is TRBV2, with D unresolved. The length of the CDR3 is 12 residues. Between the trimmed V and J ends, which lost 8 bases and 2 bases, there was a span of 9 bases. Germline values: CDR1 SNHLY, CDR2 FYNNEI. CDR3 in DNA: TGTGCCAGCCCACGAGGAAACACTGAAGCTTTCTTT. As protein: CASPRGNTEAFF.

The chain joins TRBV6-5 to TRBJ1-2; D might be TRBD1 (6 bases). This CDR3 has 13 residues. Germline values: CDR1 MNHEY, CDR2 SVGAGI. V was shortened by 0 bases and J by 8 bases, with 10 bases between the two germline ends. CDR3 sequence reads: CASSYSGAQGYTF. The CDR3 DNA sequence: TGTGCCAGCAGTTACTCGGGGGCGCAAGGCTACACCTTC.

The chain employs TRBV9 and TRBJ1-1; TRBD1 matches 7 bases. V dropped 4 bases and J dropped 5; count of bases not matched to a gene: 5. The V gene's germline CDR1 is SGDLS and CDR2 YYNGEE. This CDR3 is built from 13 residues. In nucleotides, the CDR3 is TGTGCCAGCAGCTCAGGGGGGGCAACTGAAGCTTTCTTT. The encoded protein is CASSSGGATEAFF.

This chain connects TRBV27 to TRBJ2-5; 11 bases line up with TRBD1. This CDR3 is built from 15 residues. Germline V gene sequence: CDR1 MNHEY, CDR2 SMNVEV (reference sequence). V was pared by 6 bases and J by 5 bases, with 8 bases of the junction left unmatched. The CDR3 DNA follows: TGTGCCAGCAGAAAGGACAGGGGGCGCTGGGAGACCCAGTACTTC. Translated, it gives CASRKDRGRWETQYF.

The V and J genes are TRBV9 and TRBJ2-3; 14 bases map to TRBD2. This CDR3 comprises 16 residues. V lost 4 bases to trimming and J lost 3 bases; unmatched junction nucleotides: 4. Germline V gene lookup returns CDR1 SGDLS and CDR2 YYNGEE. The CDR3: CASSPRLAGGTDTQYF. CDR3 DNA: TGTGCCAGCAGCCCCCGACTAGCGGGAGGGACAGATACGCAGTATTTT.

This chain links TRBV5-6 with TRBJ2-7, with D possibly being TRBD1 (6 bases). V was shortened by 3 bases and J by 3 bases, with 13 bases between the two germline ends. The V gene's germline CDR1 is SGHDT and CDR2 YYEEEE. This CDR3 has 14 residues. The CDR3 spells CASSSWNRDYEQYF. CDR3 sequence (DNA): TGTGCCAGCAGCTCGTGGAACAGGGACTACGAGCAGTACTTC.

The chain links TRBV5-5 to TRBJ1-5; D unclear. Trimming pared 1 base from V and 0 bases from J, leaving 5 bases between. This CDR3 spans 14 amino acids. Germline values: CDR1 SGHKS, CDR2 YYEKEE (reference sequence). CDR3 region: CASSLYVSNQPQHF. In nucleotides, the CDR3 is TGTGCCAGCAGCTTGTATGTTAGCAATCAGCCCCAGCATTTT. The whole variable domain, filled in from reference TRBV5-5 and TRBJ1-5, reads DAGVTQSPTHLIKTRGQQVTLRCSPISGHKSVSWYQQVLGQGPQFIFQYYEKEERGRGNFPDRFSARQFPNYSSELNVNALLLGDSALYLCASSLYVSNQPQHFGDGTRLSIL.

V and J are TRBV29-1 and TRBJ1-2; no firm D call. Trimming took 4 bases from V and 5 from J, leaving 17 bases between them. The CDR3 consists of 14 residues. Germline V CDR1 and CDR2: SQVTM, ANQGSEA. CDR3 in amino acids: CSVVFSQEFYGYTF. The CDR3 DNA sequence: TGCAGCGTTGTGTTCAGTCAGGAATTTTATGGCTACACCTTC.

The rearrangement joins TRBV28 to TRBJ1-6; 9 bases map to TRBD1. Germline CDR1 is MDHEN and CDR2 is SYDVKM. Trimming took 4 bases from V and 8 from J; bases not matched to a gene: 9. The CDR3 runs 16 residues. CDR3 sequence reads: CASSSPAGQGDSPLHF. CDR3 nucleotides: TGTGCCAGCAGTTCCCCCGCGGGACAGGGCGATTCACCCCTCCACTTT. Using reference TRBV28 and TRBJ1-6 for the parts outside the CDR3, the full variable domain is DVKVTQSSRYLVKRTGEKVFLECVQDMDHENMFWYRQDPGLGLRLIYFSYDVKMKEKGDIPEGYSVSREKKERFSLILESASTNQTSMYLCASSSPAGQGDSPLHFGNGTRLTVT.

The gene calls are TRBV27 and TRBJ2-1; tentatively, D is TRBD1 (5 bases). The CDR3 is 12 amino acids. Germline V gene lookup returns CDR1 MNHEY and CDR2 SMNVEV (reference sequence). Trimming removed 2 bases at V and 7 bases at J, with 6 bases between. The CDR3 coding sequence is TGTGCCAGCAGTTTACCAGGGAATGAGCAGTTCTTC. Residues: CASSLPGNEQFF.

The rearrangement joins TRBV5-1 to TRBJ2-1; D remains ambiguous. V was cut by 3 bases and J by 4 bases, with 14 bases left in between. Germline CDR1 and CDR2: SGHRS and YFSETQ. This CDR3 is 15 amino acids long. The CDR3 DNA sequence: TGCGCCAGCAGCTGGACCTTATCCGGGTACAATGAGCAGTTCTTC. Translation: CASSWTLSGYNEQFF. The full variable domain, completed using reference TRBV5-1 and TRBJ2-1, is KAGVTQTPRYLIKTRGQQVTLSCSPISGHRSVSWYQQTPGQGLQFLFEYFSETQRNKGNFPGRFSGRQFSNSRSEMNVSTLELGDSALYLCASSWTLSGYNEQFFGPGTRLTVL.